Each of the 2 T cell receptor beta chains below was sequenced from the same sample in a study of T cell repertoires in cytomegalovirus infection. TCRdb analysed the reads with MiXCR anew, one entry per CDR3 protein. The data show fewer than 700,000 distinct CDR3 sequences, less than 25% seen once. The sequencing sample was made of CD8+ T cells from PBMCs. These receptors came from a human donor in good health (CMV status not recorded). Some clones in this sample may be carry-over from other donors' samples.

This clonotype was seen many times. The chain has TRBV7-8 and TRBJ1-1, with 11 bases lining up with TRBD1. J was trimmed by 3 bases and V by 5 bases; bases with no gene match: 11. The CDR3 covers 17 residues. Germline V CDR1 and CDR2: SGHVS, FQNEAQ. The CDR3 here is CASSPWTGGWGDTEAFF. The DNA for the CDR3 is TGTGCCAGCAGCCCATGGACAGGGGGCTGGGGGGACACTGAAGCTTTCTTT.

This clonotype was picked up one time. A much larger clone differs by one base, so this may be a read error. V is TRBV7-2 and J is TRBJ1-2; the D gene is possibly TRBD1 (6 bases). Germline V gene sequence: CDR1 SGHTA, CDR2 FQGNSA. CDR3 length: 15 amino acids. The CDR3 spells CANSTGGGLYYGYTF. CDR3 in DNA: TGTGCCAACAGCACCGGGGGGGGGCTTTACTATGGCTACACCTTC.